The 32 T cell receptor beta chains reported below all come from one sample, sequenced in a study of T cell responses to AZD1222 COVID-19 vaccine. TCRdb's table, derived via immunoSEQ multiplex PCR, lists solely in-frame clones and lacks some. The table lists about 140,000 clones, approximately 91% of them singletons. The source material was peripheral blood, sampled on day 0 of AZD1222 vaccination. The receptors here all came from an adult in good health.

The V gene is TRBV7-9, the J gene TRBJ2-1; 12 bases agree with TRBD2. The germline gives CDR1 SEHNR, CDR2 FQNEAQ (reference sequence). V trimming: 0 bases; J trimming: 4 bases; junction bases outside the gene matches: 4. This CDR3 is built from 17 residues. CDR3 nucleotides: TGTGCCAGCAGCTTAGCCTTAGGACTAGCGGGATACAATGAGCAGTTCTTC. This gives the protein CASSLALGLAGYNEQFF. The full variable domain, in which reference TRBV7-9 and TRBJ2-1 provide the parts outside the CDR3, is DTGVSQNPRHKITKRGQNVTFRCDPISEHNRLYWYRQTLGQGPEFLTYFQNEAQLEKSRLLSDRFSAERPKGSFSTLEIQRTEQGDSAMYLCASSLALGLAGYNEQFFGPGTRLTVL.

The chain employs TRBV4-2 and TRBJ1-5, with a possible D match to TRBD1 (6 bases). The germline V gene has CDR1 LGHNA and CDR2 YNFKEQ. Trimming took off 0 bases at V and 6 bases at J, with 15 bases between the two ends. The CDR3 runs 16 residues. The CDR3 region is CASSQDVVRGGQPQHF. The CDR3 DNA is TGTGCCAGCAGCCAAGATGTCGTCAGGGGTGGTCAGCCCCAGCATTTT.

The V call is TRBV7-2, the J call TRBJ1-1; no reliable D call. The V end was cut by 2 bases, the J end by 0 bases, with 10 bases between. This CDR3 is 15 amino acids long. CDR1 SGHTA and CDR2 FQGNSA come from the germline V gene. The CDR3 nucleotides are TGTGCCAGCAGCTTACGTCTGAAGCTGAACACTGAAGCTTTCTTT. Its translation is CASSLRLKLNTEAFF.

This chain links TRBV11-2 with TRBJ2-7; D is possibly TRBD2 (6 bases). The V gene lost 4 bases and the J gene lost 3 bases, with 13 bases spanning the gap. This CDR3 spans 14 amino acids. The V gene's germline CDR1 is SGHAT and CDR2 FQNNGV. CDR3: CASSSVRGIYEQYF. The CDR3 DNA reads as TGTGCCAGCAGCTCGGTCCGGGGGATCTACGAGCAGTACTTC.

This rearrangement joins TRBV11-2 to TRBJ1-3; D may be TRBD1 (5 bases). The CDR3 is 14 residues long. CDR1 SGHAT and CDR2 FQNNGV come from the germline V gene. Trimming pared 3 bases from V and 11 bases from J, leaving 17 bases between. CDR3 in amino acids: CASSFTGPEGPIYF. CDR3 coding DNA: TGTGCCAGCAGCTTTACAGGTCCAGAGGGGCCCATATATTTT.

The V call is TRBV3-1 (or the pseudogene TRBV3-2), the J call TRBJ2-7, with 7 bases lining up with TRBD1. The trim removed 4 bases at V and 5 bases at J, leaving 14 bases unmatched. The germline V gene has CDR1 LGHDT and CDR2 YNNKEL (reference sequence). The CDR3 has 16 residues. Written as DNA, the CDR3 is TGTGCCAGCAGCCTCATTGGTTCGGGGACAGTCGACGAGCAGTACTTC. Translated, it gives CASSLIGSGTVDEQYF.

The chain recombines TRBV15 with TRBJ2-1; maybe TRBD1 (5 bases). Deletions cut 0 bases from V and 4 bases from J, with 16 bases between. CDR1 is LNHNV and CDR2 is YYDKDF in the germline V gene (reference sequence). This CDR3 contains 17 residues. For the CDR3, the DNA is TGTGCCACCAGCAGAGATCGTGACAGCGTCTCTTACAATGAGCAGTTCTTC. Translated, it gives CATSRDRDSVSYNEQFF.

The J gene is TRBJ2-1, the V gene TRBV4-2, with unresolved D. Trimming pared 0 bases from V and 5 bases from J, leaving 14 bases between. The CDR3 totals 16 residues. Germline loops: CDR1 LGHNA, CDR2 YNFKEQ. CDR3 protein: CASSQDRSIVNNEQFF. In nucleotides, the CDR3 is TGTGCCAGCAGCCAAGATCGAAGTATCGTGAACAATGAGCAGTTCTTC.

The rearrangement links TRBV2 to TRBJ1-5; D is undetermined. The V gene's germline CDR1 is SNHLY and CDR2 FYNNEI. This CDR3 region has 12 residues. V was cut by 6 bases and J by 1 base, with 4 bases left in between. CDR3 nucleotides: TGTGCCAGCAGACCCAGCAATCAGCCCCAGCATTTT. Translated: CASRPSNQPQHF.

The CDR3 DNA is TGTGCCACCAGCTCTGGGCAGGTCGCCTACGAGCAGTACTTC. Protein product: CATSSGQVAYEQYF. This chain connects TRBV15 to TRBJ2-7, with no clear D. V lost 5 bases and J lost 2, with 13 bases in between. Germline V gene data show CDR1 as LNHNV and CDR2 as YYDKDF (reference sequence). This CDR3 is 14 amino acids long.

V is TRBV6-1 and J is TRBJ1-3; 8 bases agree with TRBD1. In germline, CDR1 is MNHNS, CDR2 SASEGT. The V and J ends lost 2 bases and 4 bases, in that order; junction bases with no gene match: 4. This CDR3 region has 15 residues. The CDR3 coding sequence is TGTGCCAGCAGTGAAATCAGGGGGCTCGGAAACACCATATATTTT. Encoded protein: CASSEIRGLGNTIYF.

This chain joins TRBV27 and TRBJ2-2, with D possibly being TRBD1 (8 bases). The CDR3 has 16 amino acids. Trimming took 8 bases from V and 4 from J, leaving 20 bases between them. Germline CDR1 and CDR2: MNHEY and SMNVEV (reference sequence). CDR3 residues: CASGKGQGGGTGELFF. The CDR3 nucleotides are TGTGCCAGCGGAAAAGGACAGGGCGGGGGCACCGGGGAGCTGTTTTTT.

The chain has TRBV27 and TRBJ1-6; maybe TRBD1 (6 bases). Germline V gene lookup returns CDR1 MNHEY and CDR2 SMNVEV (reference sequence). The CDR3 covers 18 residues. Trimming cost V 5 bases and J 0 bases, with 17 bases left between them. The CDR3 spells CASSPRQVASSYNSPLHF. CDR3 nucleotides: TGTGCCAGCAGTCCCCGACAGGTCGCGAGCTCCTATAATTCACCCCTCCACTTT.

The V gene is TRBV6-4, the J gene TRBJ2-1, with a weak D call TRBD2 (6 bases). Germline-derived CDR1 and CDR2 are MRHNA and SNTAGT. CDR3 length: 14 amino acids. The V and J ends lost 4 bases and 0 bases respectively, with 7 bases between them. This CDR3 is CASSAGSSYNEQFF. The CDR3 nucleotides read TGTGCCAGCAGTGCCGGGAGCTCCTACAATGAGCAGTTCTTC.

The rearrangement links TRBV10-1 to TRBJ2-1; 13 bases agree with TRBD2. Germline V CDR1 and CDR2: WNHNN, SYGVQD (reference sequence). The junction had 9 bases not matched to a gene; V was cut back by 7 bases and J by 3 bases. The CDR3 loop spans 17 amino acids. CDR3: CASIVRGTSGVYNEQFF. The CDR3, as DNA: TGCGCCAGCATTGTACGCGGGACTAGCGGGGTCTACAATGAGCAGTTCTTC.

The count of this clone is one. The CDR3 DNA follows: TGTGCCAGCTCACGACGACAAGATAATTCACCCCTCCACTTT. Translation: CASSRRQDNSPLHF. The chain joins TRBV18 to TRBJ1-6, with D hard to call. The CDR3 covers 14 residues. V shed 4 bases and J shed 5 bases, with 9 bases lying between them. CDR1 KGHSH and CDR2 LQKENI come from the germline V gene.

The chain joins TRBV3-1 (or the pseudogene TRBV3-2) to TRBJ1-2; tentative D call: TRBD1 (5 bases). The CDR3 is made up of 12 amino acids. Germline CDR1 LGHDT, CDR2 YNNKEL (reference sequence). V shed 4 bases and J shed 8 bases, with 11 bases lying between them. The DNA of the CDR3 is TGTGCCAGCAGCCTGGGGGGGAGGGGCTACACCTTC. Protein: CASSLGGRGYTF.

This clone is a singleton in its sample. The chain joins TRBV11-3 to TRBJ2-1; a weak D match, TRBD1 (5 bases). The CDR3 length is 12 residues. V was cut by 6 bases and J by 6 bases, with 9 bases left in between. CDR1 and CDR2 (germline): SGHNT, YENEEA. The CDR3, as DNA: TGTGCCAGCAGAGATCAGGGCAATGAGCAGTTCTTC. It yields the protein CASRDQGNEQFF.

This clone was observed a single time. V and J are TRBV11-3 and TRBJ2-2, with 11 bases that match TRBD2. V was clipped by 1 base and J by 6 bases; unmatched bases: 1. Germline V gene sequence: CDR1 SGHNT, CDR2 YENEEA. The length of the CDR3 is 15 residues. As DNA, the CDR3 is TGTGCCAGCAGCTTAGGGGGACTAGCGGCCGGGGAGCTGTTTTTT. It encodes CASSLGGLAAGELFF.

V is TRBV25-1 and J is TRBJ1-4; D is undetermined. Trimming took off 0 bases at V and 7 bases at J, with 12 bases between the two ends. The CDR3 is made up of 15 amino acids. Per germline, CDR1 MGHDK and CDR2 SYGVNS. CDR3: CASSEYREVGEKLFF. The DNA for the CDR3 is TGTGCCAGCAGTGAATATAGGGAGGTGGGTGAAAAACTGTTTTTT.

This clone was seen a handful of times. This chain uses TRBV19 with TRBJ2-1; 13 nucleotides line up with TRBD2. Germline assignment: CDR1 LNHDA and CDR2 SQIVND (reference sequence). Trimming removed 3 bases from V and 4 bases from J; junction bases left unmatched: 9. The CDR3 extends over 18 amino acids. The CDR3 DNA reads TGTGCCAGTAGTATCAGGACTAGCGGGAGTGGAGGGTACAATGAGCAGTTCTTC. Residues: CASSIRTSGSGGYNEQFF.

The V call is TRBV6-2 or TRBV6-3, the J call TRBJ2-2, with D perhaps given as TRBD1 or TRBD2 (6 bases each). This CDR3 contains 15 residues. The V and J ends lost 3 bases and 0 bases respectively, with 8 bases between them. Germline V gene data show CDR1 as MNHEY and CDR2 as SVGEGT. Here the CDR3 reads CASSYGGPNTGELFF. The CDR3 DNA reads TGTGCCAGCAGTTATGGGGGGCCGAACACCGGGGAGCTGTTTTTT.

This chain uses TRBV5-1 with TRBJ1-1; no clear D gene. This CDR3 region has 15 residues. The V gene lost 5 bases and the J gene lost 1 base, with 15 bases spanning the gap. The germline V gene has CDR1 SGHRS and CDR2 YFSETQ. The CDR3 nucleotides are TGCGCCAGCAGTCCTATTAATCCGGGGAACACTGAAGCTTTCTTT. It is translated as CASSPINPGNTEAFF.

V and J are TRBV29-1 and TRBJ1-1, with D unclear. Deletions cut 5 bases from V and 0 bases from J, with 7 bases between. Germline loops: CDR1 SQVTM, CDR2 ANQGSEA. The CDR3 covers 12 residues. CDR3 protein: CSVRGMNTEAFF. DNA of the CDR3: TGCAGCGTTCGGGGAATGAACACTGAAGCTTTCTTT.

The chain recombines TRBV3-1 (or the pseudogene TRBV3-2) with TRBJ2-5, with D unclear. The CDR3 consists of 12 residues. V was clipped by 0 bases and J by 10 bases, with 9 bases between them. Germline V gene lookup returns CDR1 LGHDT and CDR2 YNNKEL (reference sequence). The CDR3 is CASSQDRWDQYF. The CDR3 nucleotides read TGTGCCAGCAGCCAAGATAGGTGGGACCAGTACTTC.

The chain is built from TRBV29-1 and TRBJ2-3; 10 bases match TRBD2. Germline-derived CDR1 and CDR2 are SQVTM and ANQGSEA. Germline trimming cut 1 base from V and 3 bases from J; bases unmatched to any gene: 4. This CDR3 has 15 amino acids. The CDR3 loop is CSVEAAGGPTDTQYF. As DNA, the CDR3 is TGCAGCGTTGAAGCAGCGGGGGGGCCGACAGATACGCAGTATTTT.

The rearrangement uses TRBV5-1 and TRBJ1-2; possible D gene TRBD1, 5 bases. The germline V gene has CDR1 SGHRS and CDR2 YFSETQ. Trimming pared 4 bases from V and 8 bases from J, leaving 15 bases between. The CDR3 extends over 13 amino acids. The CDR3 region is CASSLGSTAGYTF. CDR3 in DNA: TGCGCCAGCAGCCTAGGTTCGACAGCCGGCTACACCTTC.

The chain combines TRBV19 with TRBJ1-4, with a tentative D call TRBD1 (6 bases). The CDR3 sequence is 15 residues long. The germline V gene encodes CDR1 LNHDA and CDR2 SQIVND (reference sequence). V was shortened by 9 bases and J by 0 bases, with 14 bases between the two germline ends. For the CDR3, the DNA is TGTGCCAGCTCATCGAGGGGGGCAACTAATGAAAAACTGTTTTTT. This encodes CASSSRGATNEKLFF.

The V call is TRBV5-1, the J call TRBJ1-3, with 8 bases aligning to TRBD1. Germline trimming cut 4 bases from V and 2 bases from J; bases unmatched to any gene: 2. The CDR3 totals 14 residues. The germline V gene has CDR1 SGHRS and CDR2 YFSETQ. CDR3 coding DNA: TGCGCCAGCAGCCAGGGGGCAACTGGAAACACCATATATTTT. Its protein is CASSQGATGNTIYF.

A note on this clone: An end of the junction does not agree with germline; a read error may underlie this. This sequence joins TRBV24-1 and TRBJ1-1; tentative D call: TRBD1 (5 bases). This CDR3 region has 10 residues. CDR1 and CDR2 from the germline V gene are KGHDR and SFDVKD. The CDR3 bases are TGTGCCACCAGTGATTTCGGGACCCATTTT. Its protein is CATSDFGTHF.

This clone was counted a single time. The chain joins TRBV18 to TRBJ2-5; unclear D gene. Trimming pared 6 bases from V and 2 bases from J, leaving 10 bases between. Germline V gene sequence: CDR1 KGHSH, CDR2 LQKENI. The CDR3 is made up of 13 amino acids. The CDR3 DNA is TGTGCCAGCTCCGAAAGCAATCAAGAGACCCAGTACTTC. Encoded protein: CASSESNQETQYF.

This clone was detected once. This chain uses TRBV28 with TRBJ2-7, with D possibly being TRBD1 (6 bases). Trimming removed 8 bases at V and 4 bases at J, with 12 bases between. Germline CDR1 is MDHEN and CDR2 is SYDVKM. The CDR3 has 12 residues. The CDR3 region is CASGNDRYEQYF. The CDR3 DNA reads TGTGCCAGCGGAAACGACAGGTACGAGCAGTACTTC. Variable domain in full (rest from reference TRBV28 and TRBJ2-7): DVKVTQSSRYLVKRTGEKVFLECVQDMDHENMFWYRQDPGLGLRLIYFSYDVKMKEKGDIPEGYSVSREKKERFSLILESASTNQTSMYLCASGNDRYEQYFGPGTRLTVT.